Listed below are T cell receptor beta chains from one sample, sequenced in a study of blood T cell repertoires in COVID-19. The repertoire was sequenced with immunoSEQ multiplex PCR; TCRdb's copy has only in-frame clones and lacks some. The sample consists of roughly 43,000 clones, roughly 87% of them appearing once. The sample consisted of peripheral blood. Receptor source: a man in his 70s with active COVID-19. Each CDR3 is given with its conserved first and last residue.

J: TRBJ1-1; V: TRBV5-1; CDR3: CASSPDRLTEAFF
J: TRBJ2-3; V: TRBV5-1; CDR3: CASSTRQGTDTQYF
J: TRBJ1-3; V: TRBV5-1; CDR3: CASCLKEGSGNTIYF
J: TRBJ1-1; V: TRBV19; CDR3: CASRMAGGGGTEAFF
J: TRBJ1-5; V: TRBV19; CDR3: CASSIGSGNQPQHF
J: TRBJ2-1; V: TRBV6-9; CDR3: CASTLIAGGLYEQFF
J: TRBJ2-1; V: TRBV6-5; CDR3: CASNLAGGNEQFF
J: TRBJ2-1; V: TRBV6-2/TRBV6-3; CDR3: CASSYSSSGGSLGDEQFF
J: TRBJ2-1; V: TRBV4-3; CDR3: CASARESSYNEQFF
J: TRBJ2-3; V: TRBV11-2; CDR3: CASSYQSTSGGSHIDTQYF
J: TRBJ2-3; V: TRBV6-5; CDR3: CASSSSRGQTDTQYF
J: TRBJ2-7; V: TRBV6-6; CDR3: CASRNDKRPYEQYF
J: TRBJ1-1; V: TRBV19; CDR3: CASSILLGQGTEAFF
J: TRBJ2-3; V: TRBV10-1; CDR3: CASSGRGASTDTQYF
J: TRBJ1-1; V: TRBV2; CDR3: CASVLERGDTEAFF
J: TRBJ1-1; V: TRBV21-1; CDR3: CASSKVQNGNTEAFF
J: TRBJ1-2; V: TRBV2; CDR3: CASLRGSDNYGYTF
J: TRBJ2-5; V: TRBV6-5; CDR3: CAIGALAGTQETQYF
J: TRBJ2-1; V: TRBV10-1; CDR3: CASSDRGTHNEQFF
J: TRBJ1-2; V: TRBV7-2; CDR3: CASRRESGVGYTF
J: TRBJ1-1; V: TRBV6-1; CDR3: CASSEGEGDSMNTEAFF
J: TRBJ1-3; V: TRBV6-5; CDR3: CASCRQGPGNTIYF
J: TRBJ2-2; V: TRBV4-3; CDR3: CASSLGLANTGELFF